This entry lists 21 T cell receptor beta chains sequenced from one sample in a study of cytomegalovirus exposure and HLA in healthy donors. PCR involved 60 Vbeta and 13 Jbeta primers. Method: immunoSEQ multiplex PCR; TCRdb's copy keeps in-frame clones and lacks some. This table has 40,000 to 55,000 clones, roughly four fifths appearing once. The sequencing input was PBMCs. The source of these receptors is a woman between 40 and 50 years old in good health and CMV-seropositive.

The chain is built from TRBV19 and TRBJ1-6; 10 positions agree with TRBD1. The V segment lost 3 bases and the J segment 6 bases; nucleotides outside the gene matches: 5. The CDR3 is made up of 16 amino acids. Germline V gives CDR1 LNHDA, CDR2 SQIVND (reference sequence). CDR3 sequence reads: CASSITRDRGNSPLHF. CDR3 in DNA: TGTGCCAGTAGTATTACAAGGGACAGGGGTAATTCACCCCTCCACTTT. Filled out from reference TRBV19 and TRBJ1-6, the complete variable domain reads DGGITQSPKYLFRKEGQNVTLSCEQNLNHDAMYWYRQDPGQGLRLIYYSQIVNDFQKGDIAEGYSVSREKKESFPLTVTSAQKNPTAFYLCASSITRDRGNSPLHFGNGTRLTVT.

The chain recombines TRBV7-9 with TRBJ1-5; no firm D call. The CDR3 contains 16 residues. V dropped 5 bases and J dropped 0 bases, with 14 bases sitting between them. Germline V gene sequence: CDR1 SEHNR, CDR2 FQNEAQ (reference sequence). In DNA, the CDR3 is TGTGCCAGCAGCCCCGAGGCGATGGCTAGCAATCAGCCCCAGCATTTT. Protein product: CASSPEAMASNQPQHF.

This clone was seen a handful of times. As DNA, the CDR3 is TGTGCCATCAGTGAGACCACAGGGTCTAGCACAGATACGCAGTATTTT. This gives the protein CAISETTGSSTDTQYF. The chain is built from TRBV10-3 and TRBJ2-3, with D possibly matching TRBD1 (6 bases). The germline V and J ends were trimmed by 2 bases and 0 bases, with 12 bases remaining between them. Germline V gene data show CDR1 as ENHRY and CDR2 as SYGVKD. The CDR3 spans 16 residues.

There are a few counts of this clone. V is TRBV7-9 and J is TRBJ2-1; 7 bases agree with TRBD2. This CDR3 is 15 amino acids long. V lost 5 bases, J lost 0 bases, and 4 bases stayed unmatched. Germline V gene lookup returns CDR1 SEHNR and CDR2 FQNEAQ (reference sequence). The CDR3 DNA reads TGTGCCAGCAGCGCCGGGGGGAGCTCCTACAATGAGCAGTTCTTC. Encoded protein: CASSAGGSSYNEQFF.

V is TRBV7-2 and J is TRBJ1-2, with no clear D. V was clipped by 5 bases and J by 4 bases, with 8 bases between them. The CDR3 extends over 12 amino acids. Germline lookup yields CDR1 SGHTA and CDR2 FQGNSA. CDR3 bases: TGTGCCAGCAGCAAAACGAGCTATGGCTACACCTTC. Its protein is CASSKTSYGYTF. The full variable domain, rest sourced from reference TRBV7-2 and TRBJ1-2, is GAGVSQSPSNKVTEKGKDVELRCDPISGHTALYWYRQSLGQGLEFLIYFQGNSAPDKSGLPSDRFSAERTGGSVSTLTIQRTQQEDSAVYLCASSKTSYGYTFGSGTRLTVV.

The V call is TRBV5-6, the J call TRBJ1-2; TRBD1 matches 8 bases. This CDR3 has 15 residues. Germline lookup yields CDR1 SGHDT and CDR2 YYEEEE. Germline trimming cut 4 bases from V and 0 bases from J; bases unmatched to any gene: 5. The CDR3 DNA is TGTGCCAGCAGCGATTCGGGACAGGCTAACTATGGCTACACCTTC. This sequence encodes CASSDSGQANYGYTF.

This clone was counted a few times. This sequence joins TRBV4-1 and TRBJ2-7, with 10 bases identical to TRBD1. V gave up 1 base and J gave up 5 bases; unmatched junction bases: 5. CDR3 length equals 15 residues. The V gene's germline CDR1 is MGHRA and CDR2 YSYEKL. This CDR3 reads CASSQGIDRGHEQYF. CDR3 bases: TGCGCCAGCAGCCAAGGAATTGACAGGGGGCACGAGCAGTACTTC.

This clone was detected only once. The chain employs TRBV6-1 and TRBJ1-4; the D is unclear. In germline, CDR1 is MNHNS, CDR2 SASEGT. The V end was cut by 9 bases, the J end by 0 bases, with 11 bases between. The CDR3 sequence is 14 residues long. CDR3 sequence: CASYRDATNEKLFF. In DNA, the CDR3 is TGTGCCAGTTACCGGGATGCAACTAATGAAAAACTGTTTTTT.

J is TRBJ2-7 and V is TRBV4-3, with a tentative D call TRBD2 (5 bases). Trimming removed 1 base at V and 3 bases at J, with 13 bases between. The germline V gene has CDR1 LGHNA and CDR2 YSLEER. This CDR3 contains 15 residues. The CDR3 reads CASSQVRLAGYEQYF. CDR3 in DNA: TGCGCCAGCAGCCAAGTACGTCTGGCGGGCTACGAGCAGTACTTC.

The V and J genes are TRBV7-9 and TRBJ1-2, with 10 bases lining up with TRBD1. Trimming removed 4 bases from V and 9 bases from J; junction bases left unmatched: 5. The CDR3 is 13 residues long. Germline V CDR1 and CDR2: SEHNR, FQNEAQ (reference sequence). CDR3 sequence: CASSSGTGVSYTF. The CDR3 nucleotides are TGTGCCAGCAGCTCCGGGACAGGGGTGAGCTACACCTTC.

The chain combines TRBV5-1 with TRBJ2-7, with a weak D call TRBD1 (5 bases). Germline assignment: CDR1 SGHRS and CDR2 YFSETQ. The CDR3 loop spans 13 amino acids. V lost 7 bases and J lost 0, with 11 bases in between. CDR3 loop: CASRRVSSYEQYF. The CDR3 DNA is TGCGCCAGCCGCAGGGTAAGCTCCTACGAGCAGTACTTC.

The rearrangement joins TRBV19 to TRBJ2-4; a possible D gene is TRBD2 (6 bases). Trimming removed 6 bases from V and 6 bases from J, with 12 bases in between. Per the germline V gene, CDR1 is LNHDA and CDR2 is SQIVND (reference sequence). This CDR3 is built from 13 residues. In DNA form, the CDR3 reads TGTGCCAGTAGGGCGGCGGGACTAAACATTCAGTACTTC. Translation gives CASRAAGLNIQYF. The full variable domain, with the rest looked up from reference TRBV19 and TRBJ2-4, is DGGITQSPKYLFRKEGQNVTLSCEQNLNHDAMYWYRQDPGQGLRLIYYSQIVNDFQKGDIAEGYSVSREKKESFPLTVTSAQKNPTAFYLCASRAAGLNIQYFGAGTRLSVL.

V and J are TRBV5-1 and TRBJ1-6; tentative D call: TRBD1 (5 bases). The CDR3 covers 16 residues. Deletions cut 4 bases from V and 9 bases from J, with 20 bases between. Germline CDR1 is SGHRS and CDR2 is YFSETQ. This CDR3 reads CASSPGEGHGGSPLHF. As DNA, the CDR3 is TGCGCCAGCAGCCCGGGGGAGGGCCATGGGGGTTCACCCCTCCACTTT.

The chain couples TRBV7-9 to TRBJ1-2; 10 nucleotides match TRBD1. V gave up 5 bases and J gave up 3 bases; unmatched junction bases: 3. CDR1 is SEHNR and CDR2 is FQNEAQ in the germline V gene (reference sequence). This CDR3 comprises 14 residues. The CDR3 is CASSTGQGHYGYTF. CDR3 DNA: TGTGCCAGCAGCACGGGACAGGGGCACTATGGCTACACCTTC.

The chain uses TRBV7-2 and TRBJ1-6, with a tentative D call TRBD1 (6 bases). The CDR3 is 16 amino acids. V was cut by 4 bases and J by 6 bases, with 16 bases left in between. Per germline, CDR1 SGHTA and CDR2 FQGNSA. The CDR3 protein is CASSYPDFRGNSPLHF. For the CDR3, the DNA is TGTGCCAGCAGCTACCCCGACTTCAGGGGTAATTCACCCCTCCACTTT.

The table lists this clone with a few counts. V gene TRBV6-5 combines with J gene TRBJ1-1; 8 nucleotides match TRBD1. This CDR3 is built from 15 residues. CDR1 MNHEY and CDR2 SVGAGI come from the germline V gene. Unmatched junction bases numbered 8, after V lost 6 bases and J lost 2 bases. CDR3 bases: TGTGCCAGCAGGAAGGACAGGGTACCCAACACTGAAGCTTTCTTT. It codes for CASRKDRVPNTEAFF.

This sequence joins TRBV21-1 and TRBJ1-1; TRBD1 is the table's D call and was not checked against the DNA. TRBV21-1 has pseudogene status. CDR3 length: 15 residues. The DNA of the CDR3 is TGTGCCAGCAGCAAAAAGGGCAGGGGGCCCACTGAAGCTTTCTTT. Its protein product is CASSKKGRGPTEAFF.

The chain's CDR3 is CAWSRTGGNSPLHF. The DNA of the CDR3 is TGTGCCTGGAGCAGGACAGGGGGCAATTCACCCCTCCACTTT. V is TRBV30 and J is TRBJ1-6, with 11 bases lining up with TRBD1. Germline CDR1 and CDR2: GTSNPN and SVGIG (reference sequence). This CDR3 comprises 14 residues. V was pared by 3 bases and J by 7 bases, with 2 bases of the junction left unmatched.

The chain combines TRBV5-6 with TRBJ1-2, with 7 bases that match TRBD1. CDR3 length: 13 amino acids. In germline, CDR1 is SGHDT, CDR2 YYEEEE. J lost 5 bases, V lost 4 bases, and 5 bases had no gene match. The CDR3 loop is CASSQDRLYGYTF. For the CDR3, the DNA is TGTGCCAGCAGCCAGGACAGGTTATATGGCTACACCTTC.

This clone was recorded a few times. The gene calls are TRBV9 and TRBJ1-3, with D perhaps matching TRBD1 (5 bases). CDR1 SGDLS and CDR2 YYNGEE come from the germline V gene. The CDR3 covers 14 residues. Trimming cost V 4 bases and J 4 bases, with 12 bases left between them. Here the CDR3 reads CASSLQVPGNTIYF. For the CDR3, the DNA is TGTGCCAGCAGCTTACAGGTACCGGGAAACACCATATATTTT.

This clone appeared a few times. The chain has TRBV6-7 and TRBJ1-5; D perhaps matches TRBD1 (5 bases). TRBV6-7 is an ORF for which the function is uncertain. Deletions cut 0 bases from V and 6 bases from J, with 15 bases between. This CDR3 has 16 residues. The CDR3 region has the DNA TGTGCCAGCAGTTACTCGAAATCAGGGCTGGGTCAGCCCCAGCATTTT. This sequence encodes CASSYSKSGLGQPQHF.